This TCR beta chain is from a study of blood T cell repertoires in COVID-19. Overall study: Spain, Italy and the United States supplied samples that represented acute and convalescent COVID-19. T cells, B-cell-depleted T cells, or PBMCs supplied cDNA or gDNA.

CDR1 LGHDT and CDR2 YNNKEL come from the germline V gene (reference sequence). The CDR3 is 18 residues long. The trim removed 5 bases at V and 0 bases at J, leaving 8 bases unmatched. Original processing methods: Reference gene primer amplification yielded estimated nucleated cell counts. The table came from immunoSEQ multiplex PCR; TCRdb's copy has only in-frame clones and leaves some out. V and J calls and clone size are as listed in that table; D and trimming were resolved from the DNA. Of tens of thousands of clones in the sample, 90% were seen once. V is TRBV3-1 (or the pseudogene TRBV3-2) and J is TRBJ2-3, with 13 bases that match TRBD2. This TCR derives from a human donor in a cohort sampled during active COVID-19. The source material was peripheral blood. In DNA form, the CDR3 reads TGTGCCAGCAGCACGAGGACTAGCGGGAGAGCGAGCACAGATACGCAGTATTTT. Amino acid sequence: CASSTRTSGRASTDTQYF.